This TCR beta chain was sequenced during a study of beta chain features in type 1 diabetes. This clone turned up a few times. The antigen is unknown. Regarding the study as a whole: Patients with type 1 diabetes carried fewer insertions and had more deletions at their VDJ junctions. For Type 1 diabetes patients, all four CD4+ subsets carried TCRB CDR3s that were moderately but significantly shorter.

The authors reverse transcribed all of the isolated RNA, so sequencing captured expressed TCRB transcripts. TCRdb's copy holds only in-frame clones and misses some; the assay was immunoSEQ multiplex PCR. The repertoire consists of a few hundred thousand clones, with roughly 12% occurring once and the leading ten covering 0.0095% to 0.012%. CDR3 length: 13 amino acids. V dropped 4 bases and J dropped 10 bases, with 18 bases sitting between them. Germline V gene data show CDR1 as SGDLS and CDR2 as YYNGEE. The origin of this receptor is a woman between 18 and 30 years old with type 1 diabetes. The gene calls are TRBV9 and TRBJ2-7, with D unclear. The material sequenced was naive CD4+ T cells from blood. CDR3 bases: TGTGCCAGCAGCCCTCCGTTTAGGCAGGAACAGTACTTC. As protein: CASSPPFRQEQYF.